Detailed here is one T cell receptor beta chain. Its antigen is unknown. The data stem from a study of graft-versus-host responses after intestinal transplantation. Study details: Isolated intestinal, liver-intestinal, or multivisceral transplants were what recipients had. Every one of the recipients received anti-thymocyte globulin induction and afterwards took tacrolimus and steroids for 3 to 4 years.

Study-level findings and limits: The highest levels of circulating GvH clones went along with early declines in HvG clones after transplant. Detection of GvH clones occurred in recipient marrow, and some had their first appearance in ileum or blood.

The data were produced by immunoSEQ multiplex PCR, yet TCRdb's version contains in-frame clones alone and is incomplete. Here the sample spans tens of thousands of clones, about 95% being singletons. The source was unstimulated CD4+ T cells sorted from spleen or lymph node cells, collected before transplant. This clonotype originated in a human donor who was the organ donor for an intestinal transplant.

CDR3 in DNA: TGTGCCAGCAGCCAAGGACAGGGGGGATACACCATATATTTT. Encoded protein: CASSQGQGGYTIYF. The chain combines TRBV7-9 with TRBJ1-3; 10 bases map to TRBD1. The V gene's germline CDR1 is SEHNR and CDR2 FQNEAQ (reference sequence). V lost 5 bases, J lost 8 bases, and 6 bases stayed unmatched. CDR3 length: 14 amino acids.